The clone carrying this TCR beta chain was picked up one time. Clones were read by immunoSEQ multiplex PCR, and TCRdb kept only the in-frame ones, dropping some. The sample has about 480,000 clones; around 89% are singletons. Participant-given clinical history determined each cohort assignment. The germline CDR1 and CDR2 sequences are SGHRS and YFSETQ. After removal of 4 bases from V and 4 bases from J, the junction contained 11 bases not matched to a gene. The CDR3 is made up of 16 amino acids. This sample stems from a study of blood T cell repertoires in COVID-19. The source is a woman in her thirties or forties who had recovered from COVID-19. The chain links TRBV5-1 to TRBJ2-3; TRBD2 aligns across 8 bases. Specimen: PBMCs or T cells enriched from blood (not recorded which). CDR3: CASSGAAGRAPDTQYF. In DNA form, the CDR3 reads TGCGCCAGCAGCGGGGCGGCCGGGAGGGCCCCAGATACGCAGTATTTT.